The T cell receptor beta chain under discussion was sequenced for a study of blood T cell repertoires in COVID-19. The overall study: Donors in the United States, Italy and Spain gave samples during acute or convalescent COVID-19. Nucleic acid was either cDNA or gDNA, and it came from T cells, B-cell-depleted T cells, or PBMCs.

The table came from immunoSEQ multiplex PCR; TCRdb's copy has only in-frame clones and leaves some out. The sample has about 430,000 clones, 70% to 90% seen once. Germline V lookup: CDR1 DFQATT, CDR2 SNEGSKA (reference sequence). The CDR3 is made up of 11 amino acids. Trimming at V came to 6 bases and at J to 9 bases, leaving 4 bases not matched to a gene. Clinical history reported by participants formed the basis on which cohorts were assigned. This sequence was found in a woman younger than 45 with acute COVID-19. The sequenced sample was PBMCs or T cells enriched from blood (not recorded which). The rearrangement uses TRBV20-1 and TRBJ2-1, with 8 nucleotides matching TRBD1. CDR3 coding DNA: TGCAGTGCCCTTGGGACAGGTGAGCAGTTCTTC. Translation gives CSALGTGEQFF.